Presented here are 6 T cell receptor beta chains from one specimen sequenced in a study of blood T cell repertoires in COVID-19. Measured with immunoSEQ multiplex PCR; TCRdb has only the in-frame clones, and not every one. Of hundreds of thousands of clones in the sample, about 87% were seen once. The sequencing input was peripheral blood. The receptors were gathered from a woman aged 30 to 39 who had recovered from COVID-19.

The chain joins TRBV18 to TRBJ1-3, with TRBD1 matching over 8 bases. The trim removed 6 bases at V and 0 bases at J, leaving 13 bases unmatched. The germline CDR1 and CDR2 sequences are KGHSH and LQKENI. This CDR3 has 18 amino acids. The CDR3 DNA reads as TGTGCCAGCTCGCCCACAGCCGGACAGGGCCGCTCTGGAAACACCATATATTTT. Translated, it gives CASSPTAGQGRSGNTIYF.

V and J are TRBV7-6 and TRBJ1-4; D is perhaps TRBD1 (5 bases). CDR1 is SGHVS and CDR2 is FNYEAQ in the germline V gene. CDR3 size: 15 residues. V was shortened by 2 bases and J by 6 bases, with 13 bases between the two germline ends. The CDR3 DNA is TGTGCCAGCAGCTTAACTACAGGAGGGGATGAAAAACTGTTTTTT. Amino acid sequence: CASSLTTGGDEKLFF.

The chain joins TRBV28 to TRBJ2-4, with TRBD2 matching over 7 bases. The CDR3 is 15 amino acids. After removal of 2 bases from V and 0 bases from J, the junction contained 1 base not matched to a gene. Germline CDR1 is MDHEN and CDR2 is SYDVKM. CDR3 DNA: TGTGCCAGCAGTTTAGGGGGGGTAGCCAAAAACATTCAGTACTTC. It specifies CASSLGGVAKNIQYF.

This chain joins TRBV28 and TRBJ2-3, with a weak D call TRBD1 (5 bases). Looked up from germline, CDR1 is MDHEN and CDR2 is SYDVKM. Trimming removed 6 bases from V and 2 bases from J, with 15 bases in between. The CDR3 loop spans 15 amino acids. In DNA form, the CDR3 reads TGTGCCAGCAGCACAAGGGGCAGCTCCACAGATACGCAGTATTTT. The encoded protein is CASSTRGSSTDTQYF. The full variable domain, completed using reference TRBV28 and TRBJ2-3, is DVKVTQSSRYLVKRTGEKVFLECVQDMDHENMFWYRQDPGLGLRLIYFSYDVKMKEKGDIPEGYSVSREKKERFSLILESASTNQTSMYLCASSTRGSSTDTQYFGPGTRLTVL.

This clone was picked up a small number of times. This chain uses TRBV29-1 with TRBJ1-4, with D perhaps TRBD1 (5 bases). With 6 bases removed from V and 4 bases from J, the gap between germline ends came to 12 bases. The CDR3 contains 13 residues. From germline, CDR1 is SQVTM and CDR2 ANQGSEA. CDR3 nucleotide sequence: TGCAGCGTCGCGGGACCGGGTAATGAAAAACTGTTTTTT. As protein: CSVAGPGNEKLFF.

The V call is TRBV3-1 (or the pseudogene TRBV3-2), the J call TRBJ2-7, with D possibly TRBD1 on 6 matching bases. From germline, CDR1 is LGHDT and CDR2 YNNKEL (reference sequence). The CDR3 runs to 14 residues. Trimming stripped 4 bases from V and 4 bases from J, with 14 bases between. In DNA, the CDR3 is TGTGCCAGCAGCCGTAATCGCAGGGGTTACGAGCAGTACTTC. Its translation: CASSRNRRGYEQYF.